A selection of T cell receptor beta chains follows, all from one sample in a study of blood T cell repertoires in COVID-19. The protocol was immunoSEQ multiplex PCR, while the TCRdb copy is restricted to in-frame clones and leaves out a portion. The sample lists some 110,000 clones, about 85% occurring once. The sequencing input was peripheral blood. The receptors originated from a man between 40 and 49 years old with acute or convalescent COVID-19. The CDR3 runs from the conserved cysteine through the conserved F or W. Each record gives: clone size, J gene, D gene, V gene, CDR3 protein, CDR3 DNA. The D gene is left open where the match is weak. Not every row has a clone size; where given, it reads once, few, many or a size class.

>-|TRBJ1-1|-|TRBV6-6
CASSYRQNTEAFF
TGTGCCAGCAGTTACAGACAGAACACTGAAGCTTTCTTT
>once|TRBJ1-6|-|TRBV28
CASSFGRYNSPLHF
TGTGCCAGCAGTTTCGGTCGGTATAATTCACCCCTCCACTTT
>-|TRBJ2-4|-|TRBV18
CASSPGLENIQYF
TGTGCCAGCTCACCGGGACTTGAGAACATTCAGTACTTC
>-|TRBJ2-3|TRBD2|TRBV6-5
CAREGGGEYF
TGTGCCCGGGAGGGCGGGGGAGAGTATTTT
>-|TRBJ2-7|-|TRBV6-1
CASSELLREEQYF
TGTGCCAGCAGTGAGCTGTTACGCGAGGAGCAGTACTTC
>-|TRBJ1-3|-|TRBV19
CASSIGRSSGNTIYF
TGTGCCAGTAGTATAGGGAGGAGCTCTGGAAACACCATATATTTT
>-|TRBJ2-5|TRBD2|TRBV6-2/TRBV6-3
CASSYSGLAGLQETQYF
TGTGCCAGCAGTTACTCAGGATTAGCGGGGCTCCAAGAGACCCAGTACTTC
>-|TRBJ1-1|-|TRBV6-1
CASSESPWHQNTEAFF
TGTGCCAGCAGTGAATCCCCTTGGCACCAGAACACTGAAGCTTTCTTT
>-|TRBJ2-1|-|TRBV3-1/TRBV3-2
CASSHRGTGYNEQFF
TGTGCCAGCAGCCATCGGGGGACGGGGTACAATGAGCAGTTCTTC
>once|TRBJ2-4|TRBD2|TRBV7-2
CASSSDRAGVLNIQYF
TGTGCCAGCAGCTCTGACCGGGCGGGAGTCTTAAACATTCAGTACTTC
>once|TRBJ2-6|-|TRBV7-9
CASSLNSMRANVLTF
TGTGCCAGCAGCTTAAACTCTATGCGGGCCAACGTCCTGACTTTC
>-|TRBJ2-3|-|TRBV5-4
CASSTGQTTDTQYF
TGTGCCAGCAGCACGGGACAAACTACAGATACGCAGTATTTT
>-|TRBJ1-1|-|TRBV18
CASSGDMNTEAFF
TGTGCCAGCTCCGGTGACATGAACACTGAAGCTTTCTTT
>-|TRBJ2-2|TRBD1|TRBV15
CATLDRGHTGELFF
TGTGCCACCCTCGACAGGGGACACACCGGGGAGCTGTTTTTT
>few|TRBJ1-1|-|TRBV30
CAWSVSQAGEAFF
TGTGCCTGGAGTGTATCCCAGGCGGGTGAAGCTTTCTTT
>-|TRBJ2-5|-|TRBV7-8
CASSFRNGNLQETQYF
TGTGCCAGCAGCTTTAGGAACGGGAATCTCCAGGAGACCCAGTACTTC
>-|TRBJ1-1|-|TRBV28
CASSSPGWEETEAFF
TGTGCCAGCAGTTCCCCCGGGTGGGAGGAAACTGAAGCTTTCTTT
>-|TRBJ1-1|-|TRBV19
CASSRGGWNTEAFF
TGTGCCAGTAGTAGAGGGGGTTGGAACACTGAAGCTTTCTTT
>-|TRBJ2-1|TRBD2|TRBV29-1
CSVEALGSYGGDNEQFF
TGCAGCGTTGAAGCTTTAGGGTCTTATGGGGGGGACAATGAGCAGTTCTTC
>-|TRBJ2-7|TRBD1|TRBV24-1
CADRGWPYEQYF
TGTGCCGACAGGGGGTGGCCCTACGAGCAGTACTTC
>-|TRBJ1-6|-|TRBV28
CASRSTSSPLHF
TGTGCCAGCAGAAGCACTAGTTCACCCCTCCACTTT
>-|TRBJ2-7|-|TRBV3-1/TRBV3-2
CASSQDSSSYEQYF
TGTGCCAGCAGCCAAGACTCCAGCTCCTACGAGCAGTACTTC
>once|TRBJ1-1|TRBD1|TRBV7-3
CASSFSGGHTEAFF
TGTGCCAGCAGCTTCTCAGGGGGGCACACTGAAGCTTTCTTT
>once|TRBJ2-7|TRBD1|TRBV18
CASSQDRSGREQYF
TGTGCCAGCTCACAGGACAGGTCCGGTCGCGAGCAGTACTTC
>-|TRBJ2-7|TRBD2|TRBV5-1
CASSLALAGVYEQYF
TGCGCCAGCAGCTTGGCACTAGCGGGCGTCTACGAGCAGTACTTC
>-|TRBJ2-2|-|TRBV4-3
CASSQRRGILTETGELFF
TGCGCCAGCAGCCAAAGGAGGGGCATACTAACCGAAACCGGGGAGCTGTTTTTT
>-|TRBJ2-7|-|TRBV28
CATAEHEQYF
TGTGCCACCGCAGAACACGAGCAGTACTTC
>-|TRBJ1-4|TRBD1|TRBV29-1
CSVGGQGYGEKLFF
TGCAGCGTGGGCGGACAGGGTTATGGTGAAAAACTGTTTTTT
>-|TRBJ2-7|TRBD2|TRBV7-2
CASSLTGGRVEQYF
TGTGCCAGCAGCTTAACGGGGGGGAGGGTCGAGCAGTACTTC
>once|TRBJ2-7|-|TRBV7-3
CASSLSAGPYEQYF
TGTGCCAGCAGCTTAAGTGCTGGGCCCTACGAGCAGTACTTC
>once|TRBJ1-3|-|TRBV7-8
CASSFNRADTIYF
TGTGCCAGCAGTTTTAACAGGGCGGACACCATATATTTT
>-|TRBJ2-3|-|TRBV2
CASSEGGHTDTQYF
TGTGCCAGCAGTGAGGGTGGGCACACAGATACGCAGTATTTT
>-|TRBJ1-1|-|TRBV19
CASSIGELNTEAFF
TGTGCCAGTAGTATAGGAGAACTGAACACTGAAGCTTTCTTT
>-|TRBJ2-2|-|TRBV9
CASSPPGQGSANTGELFF
TGTGCCAGCAGCCCTCCTGGGCAGGGGAGTGCAAACACCGGGGAGCTGTTTTTT
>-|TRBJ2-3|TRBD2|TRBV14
CASSLLAGAFDTQYF
TGTGCCAGCAGCCTCTTAGCGGGAGCTTTTGATACGCAGTATTTT
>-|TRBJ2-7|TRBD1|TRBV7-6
CASSLGQAGSSYEQYF
TGTGCCAGCAGCCTTGGACAGGCTGGAAGCTCCTACGAGCAGTACTTC
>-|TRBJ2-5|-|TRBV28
CASSLWTHRGETQYF
TGTGCCAGCAGTTTATGGACCCACCGGGGAGAGACCCAGTACTTC
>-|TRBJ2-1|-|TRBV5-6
CASSLGGQPDNEQFF
TGTGCCAGCAGCTTAGGGGGTCAGCCCGACAATGAGCAGTTCTTC
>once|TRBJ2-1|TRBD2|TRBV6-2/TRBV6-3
CASSKRTSGIFYNEQFF
TGTGCCAGCAGTAAGCGGACTAGCGGGATCTTTTACAATGAGCAGTTCTTC
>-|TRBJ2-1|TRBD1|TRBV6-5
CASRRTGDYNEQFF
TGTGCCAGCAGGCGGACAGGGGACTACAATGAGCAGTTCTTC
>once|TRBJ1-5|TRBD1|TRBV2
CASSDRVRGNQPQHF
TGTGCCAGCAGCGACAGGGTAAGGGGAAATCAGCCCCAGCATTTT